This paragraph reports one T cell receptor (beta chain). Its antigen is currently not known. The record has no base qualities; no much larger clone is one base away. These data belong to a study of T cells in Graves' hyperthyroidism and ophthalmopathy (dated by TCRdb to the late 2010s). As for the study more broadly: Peripheral blood samples were taken at the time of initial diagnosis, prior to any treatment. Prospective prediction of ophthalmopathy was tested in an independent validation cohort of 18 to 20 hyperthyroidism patients and around 16 patients who later progressed to ophthalmopathy. TCR V-J signatures able to tell the groups apart were searched for in a discovery cohort of 100 patients, of whom over 40 had Graves' ophthalmopathy and 57 had stable Graves' hyperthyroidism. After sampling, hyperthyroidism patients received methimazole starting at 30 mg daily, and ophthalmopathy patients received high-dose intravenous methylprednisolone. In addition, the study compared T-cell repertoires in thyroid tissue and in blood from five or six Graves' hyperthyroidism patients. The approximately 98 discovery patients were randomly divided into training and test sets at a 7:3 ratio. The paper describes TCR Vbeta CDR3 sequencing of about 140 peripheral blood samples, made up of approximately 40 ophthalmopathy patients, roughly 72 hyperthyroidism patients and roughly 17 progressor patients.

Graves' hyperthyroidism was defined as stable when no progression to ophthalmopathy occurred over 18 months of follow-up. The hyperthyroidism patients were between 18 and 65 years old and newly diagnosed, with a disease duration of less than 2 months. The study excluded patients with uncontrolled infections, other autoimmune diseases, pregnancy or lactation. Diagnoses relied on clinical symptoms, serum thyroxine and TRAb, thyroid ultrasound and orbital computed tomography. PBMCs were separated from over 9 ml of fresh peripheral blood using Ficoll-Paque density gradient centrifugation. Trizol reagent was used to extract total RNA, and RNA quality was then checked on an Agilent 2100 Bioanalyzer. The TCR beta CDR3 regions were amplified from the RNA transcripts. The TCR CDR3 was subjected to a first round of RT-PCR using the HTBI primer set and the Qiagen OneStep RT-PCR kit. Libraries were constructed in a second round of multiplex PCR, after which size selection and purification were carried out. Libraries were sequenced paired-end with 100 bp reads on an Illumina HiSeq2000. Per the source publication's procedure: SOAPnuke was used to process the raw data, removing reads that contained adapters or uncalled bases, had a mean Phred below 15, or lacked an exact match to the constant primer or identifier. High-quality paired reads were merged using COPE v1.2.5, and each unique nucleotide sequence was defined as a clonotype. MiTCR v1.1 was used to align clonotypes to the IMGT TRBV, TRBD and TRBJ reference segments. The analysis included only V-J combinations with a frequency above 0.0001, which together covered approximately 99% of the repertoires. A TCS score was defined as the ratio of F50 (clonal expansion) to E x V (chaos), with BLOSUM62-based TCRdist applied between CDR3 peptides within each V-J. Welch's t-statistics and random forest reduced around 510 V-J features to roughly 13, which were used in a naive Bayes classifier (R e1071). Clones were called with MiXCR by TCRdb after fastp trimmed the public reads at Q25, and only in-frame beta chains were retained. Entries are consolidated by CDR3 protein sequence, retaining the most common genes and DNA. The authors' filters were not applied to this entry. The sample profile shows around 520,000 distinct CDR3 sequences; approximately 14% of them were found once. Approximately 15% of the sample belongs to the ten largest clones.

The full study reports these points: In validation, the model predicted progression to ophthalmopathy a median of roughly 6.2 months before onset, with approximately 68% sensitivity and nearly 75% specificity. Sample size was not statistically predetermined, and blinding of investigators to group allocation was not performed. Most expanded thyroid clonotypes (frequency above 0.001) were also found in blood, which suggests that blood repertoires may mirror thyroid immune responses. In cross-validation, a model built on a 13 V-J signature told ophthalmopathy apart from stable hyperthyroidism with over 85% sensitivity and roughly 81% specificity, and in testing the same model reached 80%/75%.

Via the germline V gene (reference sequence), CDR1 is LNHDA and CDR2 SQIVND. The V and J ends are trimmed by 1 base and 7 bases, leaving 7 bases between them. The CDR3 goes from the cysteine to the phenylalanine over 13 residues. Only CDR3 DNA remains: 39 bases, in frame from the first base. The chain is encoded by TRBV19 joined to TRBJ2-2; D gene: possibly TRBD2, on 5 matching bases. The origin of this receptor is a woman aged 40 to 50 with Graves' hyperthyroidism. The sequenced sample was blood. The DNA sequence follows: TGTGCCAGTAGTATAGTCGGGGTCGGGGAGCTGTTTTTT. Translated, it reads CASSIVGVGELFF.